The 32 T cell receptor beta chains below were found in one sample sequenced in a study of Graves' ophthalmopathy and Graves' hyperthyroidism. The study amplified TCR beta CDR3 regions using RNA transcripts. A first-round RT-PCR used HTBI primers, followed by a second-round multiplex PCR. One entry per CDR3 protein results from TCRdb running MiXCR on the multiplex PCR reads. The data contain 300,000 to 400,000 distinct CDR3 sequences, approximately 18% of them singletons. The sequencing input was peripheral blood. The receptors stem from an adult woman with stable Graves' hyperthyroidism.

The chain employs TRBV27 and TRBJ1-2, with 11 bases lining up with TRBD1. Germline trimming cut 0 bases from V and 4 bases from J; bases unmatched to any gene: 4. Germline V gene lookup returns CDR1 MNHEY and CDR2 SMNVEV (reference sequence). This CDR3 has 16 amino acids. The CDR3 DNA reads as TGTGCCAGCAGTTTATCCGGACAGGGGGCCCGCTATGGCTACACCTTC. Protein sequence: CASSLSGQGARYGYTF.

This sequence joins TRBV18 and TRBJ2-7; no definite D call. Germline V lookup: CDR1 KGHSH, CDR2 LQKENI. V lost 2 bases, J lost 2 bases, and 13 bases lay in between. CDR3 length: 15 residues. CDR3 DNA sequence: TGTGCCAGCTCACCATTGTTTTTTAGCCCCTACGAGCAGTACTTC. Its protein product is CASSPLFFSPYEQYF. Filled out from reference TRBV18 and TRBJ2-7, the complete variable domain reads NAGVMQNPRHLVRRRGQEARLRCSPMKGHSHVYWYRQLPEEGLKFMVYLQKENIIDESGMPKERFSAEFPKEGPSILRIQQVVRGDSAAYFCASSPLFFSPYEQYFGPGTRLTVT.

This clonotype was observed many times. This chain links TRBV10-3 with TRBJ1-5, with unresolved D. Germline CDR1 reads ENHRY; CDR2 reads SYGVKD. The CDR3 sequence is 14 residues long. V was pared by 1 base and J by 3 bases, with 7 bases between. As DNA, the CDR3 is TGTGCCATCAGTGAGTGGGCAGCCAATCAGCCCCAGCATTTT. Its protein product is CAISEWAANQPQHF.

This clonotype showed up many times. The chain carries TRBV7-2 and TRBJ2-7; the match to TRBD2 covers 7 bases. This CDR3 is built from 14 residues. Germline trimming cut 1 base from V and 7 bases from J; bases unmatched to any gene: 7. Germline values: CDR1 SGHTA, CDR2 FQGNSA. CDR3 sequence reads: CASSLERGSREQYF. The CDR3 coding sequence is TGTGCCAGCAGCTTAGAGCGGGGATCTCGAGAGCAGTACTTC.

This clonotype was detected ten times or more. The chain couples TRBV29-1 to TRBJ1-1, with TRBD1 matching over 9 bases. V dropped 6 bases and J dropped 6; count of bases not matched to a gene: 11. CDR1 and CDR2 (germline): SQVTM, ANQGSEA. The CDR3 totals 14 residues. CDR3 in amino acids: CSVVIQGALSEAFF. CDR3 bases: TGCAGCGTAGTAATACAGGGGGCACTATCTGAAGCTTTCTTT.

Concerning this clonotype itself: The junction departs from the called germline gene at one end, perhaps through a read error. V is TRBV6-1 and J is TRBJ2-7; unclear D gene. Germline V CDR1 and CDR2: MNHNS, SASEGT. The CDR3 is 12 amino acids. The CDR3: CASPVTEYDQYF. The CDR3 DNA reads TGTGCCAGCCCTGTAACAGAATACGATCAGTACTTC.

The chain couples TRBV24-1 to TRBJ2-2, with D perhaps matching TRBD2 (6 bases). The CDR3 extends over 14 amino acids. V was trimmed by 7 bases and J by 0 bases, leaving 8 bases between them. The germline CDR1 and CDR2 sequences are KGHDR and SFDVKD. CDR3 region: CATRAGPNTGELFF. The DNA of the CDR3 is TGTGCCACCAGGGCGGGACCGAACACCGGGGAGCTGTTTTTT.

The table lists this clonotype with many counts. This chain uses TRBV30 with TRBJ2-7; unclear D gene. The ends were cut back, 1 base at V and 0 bases at J, with 13 bases in the middle. Germline CDR1 is GTSNPN and CDR2 is SVGIG (reference sequence). This CDR3 is 15 amino acids long. This CDR3 is CAWSATRRSSYEQYF. In nucleotides, the CDR3 is TGTGCCTGGAGTGCAACCCGAAGGTCCTCCTACGAGCAGTACTTC. The full variable domain, rest sourced from reference TRBV30 and TRBJ2-7, is SQTIHQWPATLVQPVGSPLSLECTVEGTSNPNLYWYRQAAGRGLQLLFYSVGIGQISSEVPQNLSASRPQDRQFILSSKKLLLSDSGFYLCAWSATRRSSYEQYFGPGTRLTVT.

This clonotype has a handful of counts. CDR3: CSARDRKVNYGYTF. CDR3 DNA: TGCAGTGCTAGAGATCGGAAAGTTAACTATGGCTACACCTTC. The J gene is TRBJ1-2, the V gene TRBV20-1, with D hard to call. V was cut by 0 bases and J by 1 base, with 9 bases left in between. The CDR3 spans 14 residues. The germline CDR1 and CDR2 sequences are DFQATT and SNEGSKA (reference sequence).

This clonotype was counted many times. A read error may explain this, as a much larger clone is one base away. The chain is built from TRBV29-1 and TRBJ2-7; 13 bases align to TRBD2. J lost 4 bases, V lost 6 bases, and 3 bases had no gene match. Looked up from germline, CDR1 is SQVTM and CDR2 is ANQGSEA. The CDR3 has 13 residues. The CDR3 DNA reads TGCAGCGTATGGACTAGCGGGAGTTACGAGCAGTACTTC. It yields the protein CSVWTSGSYEQYF.

This clonotype was seen ten or more times. The rearrangement uses TRBV6-5 and TRBJ2-7, with 9 bases fitting TRBD1. This CDR3 is built from 14 residues. In germline, CDR1 is MNHEY, CDR2 SVGAGI. The ends lost 1 base at V and 5 bases at J; junction bases unmatched: 3. The CDR3 DNA follows: TGTGCCAGCAGTTACTGGGACAGGGTCAACGAGCAGTACTTC. Encoded protein: CASSYWDRVNEQYF.

A few counts support this clonotype. The chain joins TRBV7-8 to TRBJ2-5, with D maybe TRBD2 (6 bases). The germline V gene encodes CDR1 SGHVS and CDR2 FQNEAQ. Trimming took 1 base from V and 5 from J, leaving 14 bases between them. This CDR3 comprises 15 residues. The CDR3 sequence: CASSLGPAGPETQYF. In nucleotides, the CDR3 is TGTGCCAGCAGCTTAGGCCCAGCGGGCCCGGAGACCCAGTACTTC.

The rearrangement links TRBV13 to TRBJ1-2; D is perhaps TRBD1 (5 bases). This CDR3 is built from 15 residues. The V and J ends lost 4 bases and 5 bases respectively, with 17 bases between them. CDR1 and CDR2 (germline): PRHDT, FYEKMQ (reference sequence). CDR3 in DNA: TGTGCCAGCAGCTCACAGGACTTGTGGTATTATGGCTACACCTTC. Its translation: CASSSQDLWYYGYTF.

Many counts were recorded for this clonotype. The chain recombines TRBV12-3 or TRBV12-4 with TRBJ1-5, with D uncertain. The CDR3 is 14 amino acids. V was cut by 3 bases and J by 5 bases, with 11 bases left in between. Here the CDR3 reads CASSLRRSDQPQHF. The CDR3 nucleotides are TGTGCCAGCAGTTTGAGGCGGTCAGATCAGCCCCAGCATTTT.

In its sample, this clonotype was seen many times. The chain employs TRBV5-1 and TRBJ1-2, with D unresolved. Germline values: CDR1 SGHRS, CDR2 YFSETQ. This CDR3 is built from 15 residues. Trimming left V 0 bases short and J 7 bases short, with 16 bases between. The CDR3 region has the DNA TGCGCCAGCAGCTTGGATCCGGGTGAAGGCGGTGGCTACACCTTC. Amino acid sequence: CASSLDPGEGGGYTF.

This clonotype was recorded many times. This chain joins TRBV28 and TRBJ2-7; D gene uncertain. Germline-derived CDR1 and CDR2 are MDHEN and SYDVKM. Deletions cut 6 bases from V and 3 bases from J, with 18 bases between. The CDR3 is made up of 15 amino acids. Written as DNA, the CDR3 is TGTGCCAGCAGCCCCGGGCCCTCCCATAACTACGAGCAGTACTTC. This gives the protein CASSPGPSHNYEQYF.

V usage is TRBV9 and J usage is TRBJ2-7; tentatively, D is TRBD1 (6 bases). Germline CDR1 is SGDLS and CDR2 is YYNGEE. V was shortened by 0 bases and J by 2 bases, with 12 bases between the two germline ends. The CDR3 length is 15 residues. The CDR3 nucleotides are TGTGCCAGCAGCGTAGAGACAGGTTGGGCCTACGAGCAGTACTTC. Protein sequence: CASSVETGWAYEQYF.

In its sample, this clonotype was seen many times. This chain connects TRBV28 to TRBJ2-7; D remains unclear. The CDR3 runs 15 residues. Germline V lookup: CDR1 MDHEN, CDR2 SYDVKM. Trimming took off 6 bases at V and 3 bases at J, with 18 bases between the two ends. CDR3 bases: TGTGCCAGCAGGAGGTGGTGGAACCGAGGCTACGAGCAGTACTTC. This codes for CASRRWWNRGYEQYF.

CDR3 DNA: TGTGCCAGCAGTTCAGGGGGGGCGCGTGAAGAGACCCAGTACTTC. Residues: CASSSGGAREETQYF. The J gene is TRBJ2-5, the V gene TRBV12-3 or TRBV12-4, with D perhaps given as TRBD1 or TRBD2 (7 bases each). The V and J ends lost 4 bases and 3 bases respectively, with 15 bases between them. This CDR3 comprises 15 residues.

This clonotype was recorded at least ten times. The gene calls are TRBV6-4 and TRBJ2-2, with 8 nucleotides matching TRBD2. Germline V gives CDR1 MRHNA, CDR2 SNTAGT. The CDR3 spans 19 residues. V gave up 5 bases and J gave up 1 base; unmatched junction bases: 15. The CDR3 coding sequence is TGTGCCAGCAGTCCCCCGGGATTTACGGGAGGGAGGAACACCGGGGAGCTGTTTTTT. Translation gives CASSPPGFTGGRNTGELFF.

This clonotype has more than one count but fewer than ten. The chain recombines TRBV14 with TRBJ1-1; D might be TRBD1 (5 bases). The CDR3 sequence is 15 residues long. Trimming took off 1 base at V and 9 bases at J, with 18 bases between the two ends. Germline V lookup: CDR1 SGHDN, CDR2 FVKESK. The CDR3 DNA follows: TGTGCCAGCAGCCAAGTCGAAGGGGCGCGGGGGAAAGCTTTCTTT. Amino acid sequence: CASSQVEGARGKAFF. The full variable domain, with the rest looked up from reference TRBV14 and TRBJ1-1, is EAGVTQFPSHSVIEKGQTVTLRCDPISGHDNLYWYRRVMGKEIKFLLHFVKESKQDESGMPNNRFLAERTGGTYSTLKVQPAELEDSGVYFCASSQVEGARGKAFFGQGTRLTVV.

Many counts were recorded for this clonotype. The V gene is TRBV5-1, the J gene TRBJ1-1, with a weak D call TRBD1 (6 bases). Germline V gene data show CDR1 as SGHRS and CDR2 as YFSETQ. CDR3 size: 15 residues. The V end was cut by 5 bases, the J end by 1 base, with 15 bases between. Written as DNA, the CDR3 is TGCGCCAGCAGAGGGACACCTAACCCGAACACTGAAGCTTTCTTT. Its protein is CASRGTPNPNTEAFF.

At least ten counts were recorded for this clonotype. The chain couples TRBV15 to TRBJ2-2; TRBD1 might be the D (5 bases). Germline-derived CDR1 and CDR2 are LNHNV and YYDKDF (reference sequence). The CDR3 extends over 15 amino acids. V gave up 2 bases and J gave up 6 bases, with 13 bases separating them. CDR3 sequence: CATSRQGLIAGELFF. The CDR3 DNA sequence: TGTGCCACCAGCAGACAGGGTTTAATAGCCGGGGAGCTGTTTTTT.

This clonotype was counted ten times or more. The V call is TRBV6-2 or TRBV6-3, the J call TRBJ2-7, with D hard to call. The germline V gene encodes CDR1 MNHEY and CDR2 SVGEGT. This CDR3 is 13 amino acids long. V dropped 6 bases and J dropped 0 bases, with 9 bases sitting between them. The CDR3 bases are TGTGCCAGCAGCCCACTCAGCTCCTACGAGCAGTACTTC. Translated: CASSPLSSYEQYF.

This clonotype was seen repeatedly, ten times or more. The J gene is TRBJ1-5, the V gene TRBV12-3 or TRBV12-4, with D possibly being TRBD1 (6 bases). The CDR3 is made up of 15 amino acids. Trimming pared 7 bases from V and 0 bases from J, leaving 13 bases between. The CDR3 DNA is TGTGCCAGCAAAAAGGGGGGACCTAGCAATCAGCCCCAGCATTTT. Protein product: CASKKGGPSNQPQHF.

Note on this clonotype: This is likely a read error, given that the CDR3 carries no conserved phenylalanine or tryptophan at its end. The DNA is left out, because the CDR3 cannot be placed on it with certainty; the CDR3 is given as TCRdb lists it. This chain uses TRBV9 with TRBJ2-2; the D call TRBD1 from the table was never checked on the DNA. The germline V gene has CDR1 SGDLS and CDR2 YYNGEE. Counting both end residues, the CDR3 totals 17 amino acids. The CDR3 protein is CASSAQGGWSRSGELLL.

J is TRBJ1-1 and V is TRBV12-3 or TRBV12-4; perhaps TRBD1 as D (5 bases). The CDR3 spans 12 residues. Deletions cut 8 bases from V and 2 bases from J, with 9 bases between. The CDR3 DNA follows: TGTGCCAGCCAGGGCCTTAACACTGAAGCTTTCTTT. Protein sequence: CASQGLNTEAFF.

This clonotype was recorded many times. A much more abundant neighbour one base away suggests this may be a read error. This chain connects TRBV6-1 to TRBJ2-5; D might be TRBD1 (5 bases). Germline CDR1 MNHNS, CDR2 SASEGT. This CDR3 has 14 residues. Trimming shortened V by 6 bases and J by 2 bases, and 13 bases separated the two germline ends. In DNA form, the CDR3 reads TGTGCCAGCAGAATCGGGTCAGGGCAAGAGACCCAGTACTTC. It is translated as CASRIGSGQETQYF.

The chain has TRBV2 and TRBJ1-2; 8 bases fit TRBD1. The trim removed 4 bases at V and 7 bases at J, leaving 2 bases unmatched. The CDR3 is 12 residues long. CDR1 is SNHLY and CDR2 is FYNNEI in the germline V gene. The CDR3 DNA follows: TGTGCCAGCAGTGGGACAGGGCTTGGCTACACCTTC. It encodes CASSGTGLGYTF.

This clonotype was counted ten times or more. The chain combines TRBV19 with TRBJ1-1; D is unresolved. The CDR3 length is 14 residues. CDR1 and CDR2 from the germline V gene are LNHDA and SQIVND (reference sequence). Trimming removed 4 bases at V and 8 bases at J, with 17 bases between. CDR3 nucleotides: TGTGCCAGTAGTAGACCCTCTCTCTCTGGAGAAGCTTTCTTT. It is translated as CASSRPSLSGEAFF. Full variable domain (missing parts from reference TRBV19 and TRBJ1-1): DGGITQSPKYLFRKEGQNVTLSCEQNLNHDAMYWYRQDPGQGLRLIYYSQIVNDFQKGDIAEGYSVSREKKESFPLTVTSAQKNPTAFYLCASSRPSLSGEAFFGQGTRLTVV.

This clonotype was observed at least ten times. The gene calls are TRBV4-3 and TRBJ2-7; D assignment may be TRBD1 or TRBD2 (6 bases each). Germline values: CDR1 LGHNA, CDR2 YSLEER. The V gene lost 0 bases and the J gene lost 6 bases, with 21 bases spanning the gap. This CDR3 is 17 amino acids long. As DNA, the CDR3 is TGCGCCAGCAGCCAAGATTTGGGGGGCTGGGCTGAGCTCGAGCAGTACTTC. It encodes CASSQDLGGWAELEQYF.

This clonotype was counted at least ten times. V is TRBV20-1 and J is TRBJ2-2; possible D gene TRBD2, 6 bases. Germline CDR1 and CDR2: DFQATT and SNEGSKA (reference sequence). The CDR3 runs to 16 residues. Trimming removed 6 bases from V and 0 bases from J, with 17 bases in between. The chain's CDR3 is CSAIDGRGPNTGELFF. The CDR3 DNA is TGCAGTGCAATTGACGGGCGGGGCCCGAACACCGGGGAGCTGTTTTTT.